These T cell receptor beta chains were read from a single sample in a study of T-cell reconstitution after alpha-beta-depleted transplantation in children. MiXCR, run by TCRdb on the PCR reads, gives a single entry per CDR3 protein. The sample holds 73,000 or so distinct CDR3 sequences; over 4.5% are singletons and the top ten take about 19%. The sequencing here drew on PBMCs, mostly from graft donor cells, taken 180 days after TCRalphabeta/CD19-depleted stem cell transplant. The source is a boy under two years old who had a stem cell transplant for acute myeloid leukemia, so the T cells may come from the graft donor. Both conserved end residues are part of each CDR3. The order of the fields is V gene, J gene, D gene, clone size, CDR3 protein, CDR3 DNA. A D gene is named only where the DNA matches it firmly. Clone size is given for some rows only: seen once, a few or many times, or a class if the clone is expanded.

>TRBV12-3/TRBV12-4|TRBJ1-5|TRBD1|many
CASSLRRQGLSNQPQHF
TGTGCCAGCAGTTTAAGGCGACAGGGGTTGAGCAATCAGCCCCAGCATTTT
>TRBV7-3|TRBJ2-2|TRBD2|many
CASSATSGGVTGELFF
TGTGCCAGCAGCGCGACTAGCGGGGGGGTCACCGGGGAGCTGTTTTTT
>TRBV27|TRBJ2-7|-|many
CASSWGHEQYF
TGTGCCAGCAGTTGGGGCCACGAGCAGTACTTC
>TRBV3-1|TRBJ2-1|TRBD1|many
CASSQDGTAYNEQFF
TGTGCCAGCAGCCAAGACGGGACAGCATACAATGAGCAGTTCTTC
>TRBV6-5|TRBJ2-2|-|many
CASSLTSTGELFF
TGTGCCAGCAGTCTAACGAGCACCGGGGAGCTGTTTTTT
>TRBV11-2|TRBJ2-7|TRBD1|many
CASSLAGTGRRYEQYF
TGTGCCAGCAGCTTGGCCGGGACAGGGAGAAGGTACGAGCAGTACTTC
>TRBV2|TRBJ2-3|-|few
CASSREFTDTQYF
TGTGCCAGCAGTAGGGAGTTCACAGATACGCAGTATTTT
>TRBV12-3/TRBV12-4|TRBJ2-1|TRBD2|-
CASSLLRLAGGGNEQFF
TGTGCCAGCAGTCTCCTCAGACTAGCGGGGGGGGGCAATGAGCAGTTCTTC
>TRBV7-2|TRBJ2-1|TRBD2|many
CASSIHSGGARNEQFF
TGTGCCAGCAGCATACATAGCGGGGGGGCGAGAAATGAGCAGTTCTTC
>TRBV12-3/TRBV12-4|TRBJ2-5|-|many
CASSSRHDVGETQYF
TGTGCCAGCAGTTCCAGACACGACGTGGGAGAGACCCAGTACTTC
>TRBV19|TRBJ2-6|-|many
CASNPLGGSGANVLTF
TGTGCCAGTAACCCCCTAGGAGGCTCTGGGGCCAACGTCCTGACTTTC
>TRBV20-1|TRBJ1-3|-|many
CSASPVQAGNTIYF
TGCAGTGCTAGCCCAGTTCAGGCTGGAAACACCATATATTTT
>TRBV7-2|TRBJ1-5|-|many
CASSTGLPGLLHF
TGTGCCAGCAGCACGGGTTTACCGGGACTCCTGCATTTT
>TRBV10-3|TRBJ1-1|-|many
CAISESSIGNTEAFF
TGTGCCATCAGTGAGTCGTCAATTGGGAACACTGAAGCTTTCTTT
>TRBV19|TRBJ2-2|-|-
CASSIVTLTTGELFF
TGTGCCAGTAGTATAGTCACCCTGACCACCGGGGAGCTGTTTTTT
>TRBV13|TRBJ2-2|-|many
CASSTRTGELFF
TGTGCCAGCAGCACCCGCACCGGGGAGCTGTTTTTT
>TRBV9|TRBJ1-1|-|large
CASSVDHLEAFF
TGTGCCAGCAGCGTAGACCATCTTGAAGCTTTCTTT
>TRBV12-3/TRBV12-4|TRBJ2-4|-|many
CASSLQRAKNIQYF
TGTGCCAGCAGTTTACAGCGCGCCAAAAACATTCAGTACTTC
>TRBV20-1|TRBJ2-5|-|many
CSAITLAGETQYF
TGCAGTGCTATAACCCTCGCCGGGGAGACCCAGTACTTC
>TRBV5-1|TRBJ2-1|TRBD1|many
CASSSGTDDNEQFF
TGCGCCAGCAGCTCGGGGACAGACGACAATGAGCAGTTCTTC
>TRBV11-3|TRBJ1-4|-|-
CASGRTNEKLFF
TGTGCCAGCGGCCGCACTAATGAAAAACTGTTTTTT
>TRBV6-2/TRBV6-3|TRBJ2-1|TRBD1|many
CASSYRDRGGNEQFF
TGTGCCAGCAGTTACCGCGACAGGGGAGGAAATGAGCAGTTCTTC
>TRBV12-3/TRBV12-4|TRBJ2-4|-|many
CASSLGPRGNIQYF
TGTGCCAGCAGTTTAGGACCCCGGGGAAACATTCAGTACTTC
>TRBV7-2|TRBJ2-1|-|many
CASSYPGRLPHNEQFF
TGTGCCAGCAGCTATCCGGGCCGGTTACCCCACAATGAGCAGTTCTTC
>TRBV20-1|TRBJ1-2|-|many
CSAEPGPLYGYTF
TGCAGTGCGGAACCGGGTCCTCTTTATGGCTACACCTTC
>TRBV29-1|TRBJ1-2|-|few
CSVDRGGGLYGYTF
TGCAGCGTTGACAGGGGAGGAGGACTCTATGGCTACACCTTC
>TRBV12-3/TRBV12-4|TRBJ1-5|TRBD1|many
CASSGDRSQPQHF
TGTGCCAGCAGTGGGGACAGGAGCCAGCCCCAGCATTTT
>TRBV20-1|TRBJ1-1|-|many
CSAIRVSGWAEAFF
TGCAGTGCTATTCGGGTTTCAGGGTGGGCTGAAGCTTTCTTT
>TRBV12-3/TRBV12-4|TRBJ1-1|-|-
CASSPKGGEAFF
TGTGCCAGCAGTCCCAAAGGAGGTGAAGCTTTCTTT
>TRBV20-1|TRBJ2-7|TRBD1|many
CSARIGTAYEQYF
TGCAGTGCTAGAATAGGGACAGCCTACGAGCAGTACTTC